The clone carrying this T cell receptor (beta chain) came up a few times. Its antigen is still unknown. PCR involved 60 Vbeta and 13 Jbeta primers. TCRdb's table, derived via immunoSEQ multiplex PCR, lists solely in-frame clones and lacks some. This repertoire shows some 110,000 clones, almost 70% found once; its top ten account for roughly 3.2%. The germline V and J ends were trimmed by 1 base and 4 bases, with 17 bases remaining between them. The CDR3 is made up of 17 amino acids. Germline V gives CDR1 MDHEN, CDR2 SYDVKM. The sample is drawn from a study of cytomegalovirus exposure and HLA in healthy donors. Findings of the study overall: Some V segments (TRBV6-2 and TRBV6-3 among them) were excluded as indistinguishable. A missense variant in DCLRE1C was later tied to TCR beta V- and J-gene trimming. The availability of immune exposure information extended only to CMV serostatus.

The chain recombines TRBV28 with TRBJ1-5; D is uncertain. Sequencing was done on a sample of PBMCs. This clonotype was obtained from a man younger than 45 in good health and CMV-seronegative. The CDR3 nucleotides read TGTGCCAGCAGTTTATTGAGTGACGGACTAGCAAATCAGCCCCAGCATTTT. This sequence encodes CASSLLSDGLANQPQHF.